This TCR beta chain is drawn from a study of cytomegalovirus exposure and HLA in healthy donors (dated by TCRdb to about 2017). About the study as a whole: According to an earlier analysis of 550 to 750 of the donors, roughly 180 million T cells yielded some 120 million unique TCR beta sequences and more than 250 Gb of sequence data. Approximately 300 gigabases of sequencing data and roughly 80 million unique TCR sequences made up an early release that covered several hundred HLA-typed donors. Of the 350 to 450 genotyped donors, less than 85% were placed in the genetic ancestry cluster associated with self-reported Caucasian donors. The study aimed to test whether cataloging public T cell receptors could reveal signatures of past pathogen exposure. The T cell repertoires of around 730 subjects were profiled by immunosequencing and related to cytomegalovirus serostatus. Along with the roughly 670-subject first cohort, a separate validation cohort of more than 90 different subjects was used. To predict cytomegalovirus infection status, the study combined high-throughput TCR immunosequencing, statistical association of individual TCRs with disease status, and machine learning. To study patterns of TCR occurrence, a later analysis re-analyzed previously published TCR beta repertoires from 666 donors and added high-resolution HLA genotyping. Rather than using new phenotypic data, the later analysis identified candidate immune exposures from TCR beta sequences and from how often those sequences occurred across donors. An earlier analysis of fewer than 750 of the donors used high-throughput TCR beta sequencing to judge whether each TCR beta V gene segment behaved as functional or pseudogenic. Donor age, sex, ethnicity and CMV serostatus were compiled alongside the repertoire data. Genome-wide SNP genotypes for about 65% of the 666 donors were used in a later genetic analysis, which treated that subset as a discovery cohort. Every discovery cohort repertoire had been produced on one sequencing platform. Class I and class II HLA loci were covered by the typing at four-digit resolution. The number of typed donors differed by locus: 629-630 for A, B, C, DRB1 and DQB1; 500 to 550 for DQA1; 606 for DPA1; and around 450 for DPB1. Because of strong linkage in the cohort, a few DR-DQ haplotypes were treated as single units for association and clustering. On average, approximately 250,000 unique TCR beta nucleotide sequences were sequenced per donor among some 420 genotyped donors of the cohort, with roughly a sixth of those sequences being non-productive.

CDR1 and CDR2, looked up from the germline V gene (reference sequence), are LNHNV and YYDKDF. Germline trimming: 5 bases from V, 5 bases from J; junction bases outside gene matches: 8. There are 14 amino acids in the CDR3, from cysteine to phenylalanine inclusive. Only CDR3 DNA remains: 42 bases, in frame from the first base. What the work shows at the level of the full study, not this receptor alone: Linkage disequilibrium might explain the correlated functional status among segregating V segments, but an unknown experimental factor could not be ruled out. A cluster of highly shared sequence variants was judged likely to represent a technical artifact of the sequencing pipeline. Only TCR beta chains were sequenced in this cohort, and the absence of alpha or paired-chain data limited detectable features. According to the authors, the approach could potentially be generalized to other disease states and immunological phenotypes. An earlier analysis of 450 to 750 of the donors showed that most TCR beta V segments appeared in productive rearrangements either about 87% or about 30% of the time, which broadly matched IMGT annotations. According to a later analysis, most CMV-associated TCR beta chains appeared to be HLA-restricted, and the HLA associations seemed to be driven largely by CMV exposure. In vitro tests confirmed that a few of the cytomegalovirus-associated TCR beta chains recognize cytomegalovirus antigens. In a later analysis, the rate of TCR association differed among HLA loci, with DRB1 alleles having the most associated TCRs and HLA-C alleles having the fewest. Some IMGT-functional V segments, including TRBV6-2 and TRBV6-3, could not be told apart with the 87-base-pair reads, so those segments were excluded. A further reported finding was that TCR beta sequences accurately predicted the HLA-A and HLA-B alleles for most subjects in the first cohort. According to a later analysis, parvovirus B19, influenza, CMV and Epstein-Barr virus appeared linked to several top co-occurrence clusters. CMV serostatus was the only immune exposure information available for the cohort. When HLA alleles, especially DR and DQ, strongly co-occurred, attributing TCR associations to individual alleles was difficult. A total of some 180 TCR beta chains were listed by the study as associated with cytomegalovirus. Presence/absence analyses assumed roughly uniform sequencing depth across donors, an assumption that may not hold. Because HLA typing was missing for some donors at each locus, association tests included only the typed subset. The earlier analysis of some 560 of the donors excluded over 15 rarely observed V segments, including chromosome 9 orphons, because counts were too low. While some public TCRs were present in many individuals, most TCR sequences turned up only very rarely across donors. A later genetic analysis reported fewer N-insertions in productive TCRs among donors in an Asian-associated ancestry cluster than the 666-donor mean. Cytomegalovirus status was reported to be diagnosed by the classifier with high specificity and sensitivity in both the original and validation cohorts. In a later analysis, HLA-associated TCR beta chains showed more clonal expansion and lower generation probabilities than non-associated chains that were equally common. An association between a missense DCLRE1C variant and V-gene and J-gene trimming of TCR beta chains was found in a later genetic analysis and replicated in an independent cohort. Specific HLA alleles were associated with roughly 17,000 TCR beta sequences at a false discovery rate of 0.05 in a later analysis.

The cohort consisted of some 670 healthy bone marrow donors. At the time of sampling, all cohort members were nominally healthy, though unrecorded immune exposures were likely present. The donor tested CMV seronegative, placing the donor among the roughly 400 seronegative members of the cohort. A peripheral blood sample was collected from each donor, and TCR beta sequencing was performed on peripheral blood mononuclear cells. Genomic DNA was extracted from the blood cell samples with the Qiagen DNeasy Blood Extraction Kit. Library construction relied on the immunoSEQ multiplex PCR assay. A mixture of 60 forward primers for TCR Vbeta segments and 13 reverse primers for TCR Jbeta segments was used in the multiplex PCR. The CDR3 region of rearranged TCR beta genes was amplified from genomic DNA by a multiplex PCR assay. The amplified TCR beta libraries were sequenced on the Illumina HiSeq System as 87-base-pair reads. The authors processed their data as follows. A later analysis counted tens of millions of unique TCR beta chains across the 666 repertoires, and 10 million to 12 million of these chains were shared by at least two donors. Raw reads were error-corrected and collapsed into unique sequences with a nearest-neighbor algorithm that merged closely related sequences to remove PCR and sequencing errors. Alignment of CDR3 sequences to IMGT reference sequences was used to assign V, D and J gene segments. Each retained sequence needed at least a six-nucleotide match to both a V gene segment and a J gene segment. Rearrangements were classified as productive when the CDR3 lacked stop codons and remained in frame with V and J, and all other rearrangements were classified as non-productive. CDR3 was defined by IMGT convention, running from the second conserved V-encoded cysteine to the conserved J-encoded phenylalanine. The earlier analysis of around 640 of the donors excluded sequences that lacked an unambiguous match to a single V gene segment. An earlier analysis of several hundred of the donors called V segments functional above 56.7% productive rearrangements and segregating when the between-donor standard deviation exceeded 5%. A statistical classification framework was built for diagnosing cytomegalovirus status from the catalog of TCR beta chain sequences. In a later analysis, V and J genes were assigned by comparing TCR nucleotide sequences against IMGT/GENE-DB human TR gene sequences. The TCRdist pipeline was used in a later analysis to assign CDR3 sequences and most-parsimonious VDJ recombination scenarios. In a later analysis, each TCR beta chain was defined by its CDR3 amino acid sequence together with its V-gene family, and reads lacking a unique V-gene family were excluded. As a way to deal with suspected cross-contamination and a sequencing artifact, a later analysis dropped approximately 590 nucleotide sequences that were highly shared and had low generation probability. In a later analysis, a clonal expansion index for each public chain was calculated from normalized within-repertoire ranks of inferred template counts. In a later analysis, generation probabilities were computed using a VDJ recombination model fitted to out-of-frame rearrangements, and the results were checked against IGoR. In a later analysis, TCR-TCR, TCR-HLA and TCR-CMV co-occurrence was scored with hypergeometric tests, and a repertoire-size bias correction was applied to TCR pairs. To estimate false discovery rates, a later analysis permuted the HLA or CMV assignments 20 times. In a later analysis, co-occurring TCRs were grouped using DBSCAN, with TCRdist sequence similarity added in when clustering inside HLA-allele-positive subsets. For co-occurrence clustering, repertoires with fewer than 30,000 or more than 120,000 public chains were excluded, along with roughly 5 repertoires with anomalous nucleotide sharing. In TCRdb, the immuneACCESS table is reduced to in-frame sequences with V and J assigned. These tables do not hold every clone; where another copy was compared, an unresolved V gene accounts for under half, and the others remain unexplained. That table furnishes V, J and clone size, whereas the DNA furnished D and trimming. In this sample the table shows under 200,000 clones, 75% to 90% of which occur a single time. Jointly, the top ten make up around 0.31% of the sample.

A note on this clone: Its antigen is unknown. Within one base of it there is no much larger clone, and no base qualities were kept.

The chain joins TRBV15 to TRBJ2-5; the junction holds 7 bases that match TRBD1. The sequence came from a woman under 40 in good health and CMV-seronegative. Sequenced input: PBMCs. The sequenced DNA: TGTGCCACCAGCGAGACAGGGTACATGGAGACCCAGTACTTC. Its translation is CATSETGYMETQYF.